A selection of T cell receptor beta chains follows, all from one sample in a study of identical twins. TCRdb independently ran MiXCR on the 5' RACE reads; one entry per CDR3 protein. The sample lists 400,000 to 500,000 distinct CDR3 sequences, 18% occurring once. Material: naive T cells sorted from blood. These receptor sequences come from a man aged 50 to 60 in good health. The CDR3 runs from the conserved cysteine through the conserved F or W. The D gene is left open where the match is weak. Clone size is given for some rows only: seen once, a few or many times, or a class if the clone is expanded.

TRBV20-1	TRBJ2-7	TRBD2	14	many	CSASSGGSGYEQYF	TGCAGTGCTTCCTCGGGCGGGAGTGGGTACGAGCAGTACTTC
TRBV11-2	TRBJ2-2	.	15	.	CASSLERYSGGELFF	TGTGCCAGCAGCTTAGAGCGGTACTCCGGCGGGGAGCTGTTTTTT
TRBV21-1	TRBJ1-5	.	13	few	CASSKASNQPQHF	TGTGCCAGCAGCAAAGCTAGCAATCAGCCCCAGCATTTT
TRBV20-1	TRBJ2-7	.	16	.	CSARDELRTVTYEQYF	TGCAGTGCTAGAGACGAACTTAGGACAGTTACCTACGAGCAGTACTTC
TRBV20-1	TRBJ1-4	TRBD1	13	many	CSAPETGGQKLFF	TGCAGTGCCCCGGAGACAGGGGGCCAAAAACTGTTTTTT
TRBV5-1	TRBJ2-5	.	14	few	CASSLRLREETQYF	TGCGCCAGCAGCTTGAGGCTTCGAGAAGAGACCCAGTACTTC
TRBV18	TRBJ2-3	TRBD2	15	many	CASSSTDGGGNTQYF	TGTGCCAGCTCATCCACCGACGGGGGGGGAAATACGCAGTATTTT
TRBV12-3/TRBV12-4	TRBJ2-7	.	14	few	CASSFKVGGQEQYF	TGTGCCAGCAGTTTTAAGGTGGGGGGGCAAGAGCAGTACTTC
TRBV4-3	TRBJ2-5	TRBD2	16	many	CASSQGTAGVGETQYF	TGCGCCAGCAGCCAAGGAACCGCGGGGGTAGGGGAGACCCAGTACTTC
TRBV24-1	TRBJ2-5	.	14	.	CATSDTRAGETQYF	TGTGCCACCAGTGATACACGGGCGGGAGAGACCCAGTACTTC
TRBV20-1	TRBJ1-1	.	14	.	CSARDRRGWSEAFF	TGCAGTGCTAGAGATAGGAGGGGATGGAGTGAAGCTTTCTTT
TRBV7-9	TRBJ2-7	.	14	many	CASSSFQQSYEQYF	TGTGCCAGCAGCTCCTTCCAGCAATCCTACGAGCAGTACTTC
TRBV25-1	TRBJ2-5	.	13	many	CASSVLFGETQYF	TGTGCCAGCAGTGTTCTTTTCGGAGAGACCCAGTACTTC
TRBV18	TRBJ2-3	TRBD1	14	many	CASSPGQDYHTQYF	TGTGCCAGCTCCCCGGGACAGGACTACCATACGCAGTATTTT
TRBV29-1	TRBJ1-4	.	11	few	CSVQGGEKLFF	TGCAGCGTCCAAGGCGGTGAAAAACTGTTTTTT
TRBV20-1	TRBJ2-7	TRBD2	13	many	CSASVGRVDEQYF	TGCAGTGCTAGCGTTGGGAGGGTCGACGAGCAGTACTTC
TRBV18	TRBJ2-3	.	13	many	CASSPPAGDTQYF	TGTGCCAGCTCACCACCGGCTGGGGATACGCAGTATTTT
TRBV6-2/TRBV6-3	TRBJ2-7	TRBD1	15	many	CASSLPGTASYEQYF	TGTGCCAGCAGTTTGCCCGGGACAGCCTCCTACGAGCAGTACTTC
TRBV20-1	TRBJ2-1	TRBD1	14	few	CSATQGARYNEQFF	TGCAGTGCTACTCAGGGGGCGCGTTACAATGAGCAGTTCTTC
TRBV5-5	TRBJ2-7	TRBD1	15	many	CASSSGQGGGYEQYF	TGTGCCAGCAGCTCCGGACAGGGGGGAGGCTACGAGCAGTACTTC
TRBV12-3/TRBV12-4	TRBJ1-2	.	14	few	CASSPGGHVLGYTF	TGTGCCAGCTCACCTGGGGGACACGTACTTGGCTACACCTTC
TRBV20-1	TRBJ2-3	.	14	many	CSARDPLLGDTQYF	TGCAGTGCTAGAGATCCCTTACTAGGAGATACGCAGTATTTT
TRBV19	TRBJ1-5	.	14	.	CASRENGAGQPQHF	TGTGCCAGTAGGGAAAACGGGGCCGGGCAGCCCCAGCATTTT
TRBV20-1	TRBJ1-2	.	13	many	CSAPRGVEDGYTF	TGCAGTGCTCCAAGGGGTGTTGAAGATGGCTACACCTTC
TRBV7-2	TRBJ1-5	TRBD1	15	.	CASSRKGAGNQPQHF	TGTGCCAGCAGCCGGAAGGGGGCGGGCAATCAGCCCCAGCATTTT
TRBV5-6	TRBJ2-7	TRBD2	15	.	CASSLFGGRAYEQYF	TGTGCCAGCAGCCTTTTCGGCGGGAGGGCCTACGAGCAGTACTTC
TRBV5-6	TRBJ1-2	.	14	few	CASSKTGTPYGYTF	TGTGCCAGCAGCAAAACCGGGACACCGTATGGCTACACCTTC
TRBV12-3/TRBV12-4	TRBJ2-2	.	14	.	CASSWRAVTGELFF	TGTGCCAGCAGTTGGAGGGCTGTAACCGGGGAGCTGTTTTTT
TRBV11-1	TRBJ2-6	.	18	.	CASSLNGQLNSGANVLTF	TGTGCCAGCAGCTTAAATGGACAGCTCAACTCTGGGGCCAACGTCCTGACTTTC
TRBV12-3/TRBV12-4	TRBJ1-3	.	13	.	CASIPGSGNTIYF	TGTGCCAGCATCCCGGGCTCTGGAAACACCATATATTTT
TRBV15	TRBJ2-1	TRBD1	15	many	CATSPGQGAYNEQFF	TGTGCCACCAGCCCGGGACAGGGGGCATACAATGAGCAGTTCTTC
TRBV5-1	TRBJ2-1	.	13	many	CASSERLENEQFF	TGCGCCAGCAGCGAAAGACTAGAAAATGAGCAGTTCTTC
TRBV7-8	TRBJ2-2	TRBD2	17	many	CASSFRLAGFPTGELFF	TGTGCCAGCAGCTTCAGACTAGCGGGTTTTCCCACCGGGGAGCTGTTTTTT
TRBV21-1	TRBJ2-4	.	14	.	CASGPGKAKNIQYF	TGTGCCAGCGGCCCCGGGAAAGCCAAAAACATTCAGTACTTC
TRBV20-1	TRBJ1-2	TRBD1	15	.	CSAKPPGQGGYGYTF	TGCAGTGCTAAACCCCCGGGACAGGGAGGCTATGGCTACACCTTC
TRBV4-2	TRBJ2-2	.	16	.	CASSHKPGTPTGELFF	TGTGCCAGCAGCCATAAACCCGGGACGCCGACCGGGGAGCTGTTTTTT
TRBV7-2	TRBJ2-5	TRBD1	13	.	CASRLTGSETQYF	TGTGCCAGCAGATTGACAGGGTCAGAGACCCAGTACTTC
TRBV15	TRBJ1-5	.	13	.	CATSRSYNQPQHF	TGTGCCACCAGCAGGTCGTATAATCAGCCCCAGCATTTT
TRBV18	TRBJ1-1	TRBD1	13	many	CASSPSGQREAFF	TGTGCCAGCTCACCTTCGGGACAGCGTGAAGCTTTCTTT
TRBV5-1	TRBJ1-1	.	14	many	CASSLGPDGAEAFF	TGCGCCAGCAGCTTGGGTCCGGATGGCGCTGAAGCTTTCTTT
TRBV7-9	TRBJ1-5	.	13	few	CASSLAVDQPQHF	TGTGCCAGCAGCTTAGCGGTTGATCAGCCCCAGCATTTT
TRBV5-8	TRBJ2-2	.	17	.	CASSLEASGLNTGELFF	TGTGCCAGCAGCTTGGAAGCCAGCGGCCTAAACACCGGGGAGCTGTTTTTT
TRBV20-1	TRBJ2-5	.	14	.	CSASASERGETQYF	TGCAGTGCTAGTGCTTCGGAACGGGGAGAGACCCAGTACTTC
TRBV20-1	TRBJ2-1	.	12	.	CLPWGGTNEQFF	TGCCTTCCATGGGGCGGGACCAATGAGCAGTTCTTC
TRBV6-2/TRBV6-3	TRBJ2-1	TRBD2	16	many	CASSYVVGGAYNEQFF	TGTGCCAGCAGTTACGTTGTGGGGGGGGCCTACAATGAGCAGTTCTTC
TRBV12-3/TRBV12-4	TRBJ2-1	TRBD2	14	.	CASTTFREVRVQFF	TGTGCCAGCACTACATTTCGGGAGGTAAGGGTGCAGTTCTTC
TRBV5-1	TRBJ2-2	.	15	once	CASSLGSSNTGELFF	TGCGCCAGCAGCTTGGGTTCTTCGAACACCGGGGAGCTGTTTTTT
TRBV20-1	TRBJ2-1	TRBD1	13	few	CSARTGGLGEQFF	TGCAGTGCTCGGACAGGGGGCTTGGGTGAGCAGTTCTTC
TRBV12-3/TRBV12-4	TRBJ2-5	TRBD1	16	many	CASSLDRVDKAETQYF	TGTGCCAGCAGTCTCGACAGGGTAGATAAGGCGGAGACCCAGTACTTC
TRBV4-3	TRBJ2-1	.	16	many	CASSQGGTDSYNEQFF	TGCGCCAGCAGCCAAGGAGGGACTGACTCCTACAATGAGCAGTTCTTC
TRBV5-5	TRBJ2-7	.	15	many	CASSLGGTDLYEQYF	TGTGCCAGCAGCTTAGGAGGGACAGACCTCTACGAGCAGTACTTC
TRBV21-1	TRBJ1-5	.	15	.	CASSKNRGVNQPQHF	TGTGCCAGCAGCAAAAATAGAGGGGTGAATCAGCCCCAGCATTTT
TRBV20-1	TRBJ2-7	TRBD1	14	many	CSASRDRVFHEQYF	TGCAGTGCTAGCCGGGACAGGGTCTTCCACGAGCAGTACTTC
TRBV6-5	TRBJ2-2	TRBD1	18	many	CASSHSPGQGRRTGELFF	TGTGCCAGCAGTCACAGCCCGGGACAGGGAAGAAGGACCGGGGAGCTGTTTTTT
TRBV4-3	TRBJ2-3	.	16	few	CASSQEGGGRTDTQYF	TGCGCCAGCAGCCAAGAGGGGGGCGGCCGCACAGATACGCAGTATTTT
TRBV28	TRBJ2-1	.	15	.	CASSFVLAHNNEQFF	TGTGCCAGCAGTTTTGTTCTAGCGCATAACAATGAGCAGTTCTTC
TRBV4-2	TRBJ2-1	.	12	many	CASSQGSNEQFF	TGTGCCAGCAGCCAAGGTTCCAATGAGCAGTTCTTC
TRBV7-6	TRBJ2-7	TRBD2	15	.	CASSLSTSGGWEQYF	TGTGCCAGCAGCTTATCGACTAGCGGAGGGTGGGAGCAGTACTTC
TRBV12-3/TRBV12-4	TRBJ1-1	.	12	many	CASSLSGGEAFF	TGTGCCAGCAGTCTAAGCGGGGGGGAAGCTTTCTTT